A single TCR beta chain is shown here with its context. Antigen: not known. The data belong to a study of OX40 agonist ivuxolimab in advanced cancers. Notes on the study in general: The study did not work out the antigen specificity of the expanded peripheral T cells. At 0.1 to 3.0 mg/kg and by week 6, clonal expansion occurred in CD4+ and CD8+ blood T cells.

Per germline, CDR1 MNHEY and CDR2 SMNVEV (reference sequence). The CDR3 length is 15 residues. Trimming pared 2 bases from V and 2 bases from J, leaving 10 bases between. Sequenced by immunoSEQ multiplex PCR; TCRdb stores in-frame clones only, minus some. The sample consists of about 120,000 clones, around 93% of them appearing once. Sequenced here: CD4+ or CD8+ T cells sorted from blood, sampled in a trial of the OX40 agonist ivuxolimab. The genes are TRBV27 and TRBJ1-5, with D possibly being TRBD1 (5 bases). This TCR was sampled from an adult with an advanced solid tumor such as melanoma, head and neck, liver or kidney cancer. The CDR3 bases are TGTGCCAGCAGTTTAGTTGGGGCAGGCAATCAGCCCCAGCATTTT. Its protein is CASSLVGAGNQPQHF.